The TCR beta chain under discussion was sequenced for a study of neoadjuvant nivolumab and ipilimumab in lung cancer. The germline gives CDR1 SGHRS, CDR2 YFSETQ. The CDR3 is 12 residues long. Deletions cut 5 bases from V and 4 bases from J, with 7 bases between. This clone was seen a handful of times. Its cognate antigen is unknown. Study-level findings and limits: Higher pretherapy blood TCR richness went with higher resected-tumor richness. Compared with tumor-adjacent uninvolved lung, resected tumors showed greater richness and clonality. TCR clonality did not significantly correlate with pathologic tumor regression.

Clones were sequenced by immunoSEQ multiplex PCR, and TCRdb holds only the in-frame ones, with some missing. The sample contains about 20,000 clones, around 87% of which appear only once. Sequencing was performed on peripheral blood, taken before neoadjuvant nivolumab, alone or with ipilimumab. The receptor's source is an adult with non-small cell lung cancer. The gene calls are TRBV5-1 and TRBJ2-1, with D uncertain. DNA for the CDR3: TGCGCCAGCAGAGGCAGTTACAATGAGCAGTTCTTC. The encoded protein is CASRGSYNEQFF.